This T cell receptor (beta chain) was identified during a study of blood T cell repertoires in COVID-19. This CDR3 contains 12 residues. V was clipped by 5 bases and J by 3 bases, with 7 bases between them. Sequenced by immunoSEQ multiplex PCR; TCRdb stores in-frame clones only, minus some. The sample has around 60,000 clones; approximately 88% are singletons. This clonotype originated in a man in his 60s with COVID-19, enrolled during active disease. V usage is TRBV12-3 or TRBV12-4 and J usage is TRBJ1-2, with D tentatively TRBD1 (5 bases). Sequenced input: peripheral blood. The CDR3 nucleotides are TGTGCCAGCAGTGGGGACTACTATGGCTACACCTTC. Protein product: CASSGDYYGYTF.